The 10 T cell receptor beta chains below all came from one sample that was sequenced in a study of T cells in Graves' hyperthyroidism and ophthalmopathy. TCR beta CDR3 region amplification was performed from RNA transcripts. TCR CDR3 regions were first amplified by RT-PCR with HTBI primers. TCRdb redid the calling of the multiplex PCR reads with MiXCR, one entry per CDR3 protein. Of about 420,000 distinct CDR3 sequences listed, roughly an eighth are singletons. Sequenced: blood. These receptors came from a woman aged 18 to 35 with Graves' hyperthyroidism.

CDR3 sequence (DNA): TGCAGTGCTAGCTCGGGACAGGACGAGCAGTACTTC. Protein: CSASSGQDEQYF. The J gene is TRBJ2-7, the V gene TRBV20-1; 8 bases align to TRBD1. Germline V gives CDR1 DFQATT, CDR2 SNEGSKA (reference sequence). Trimming took 3 bases from V and 5 from J; bases not matched to a gene: 3. There are 12 residues in the CDR3.

The rearrangement uses TRBV6-1 and TRBJ2-7; 13 bases match TRBD2. Per germline, CDR1 MNHNS and CDR2 SASEGT. J gave up 5 bases and V 8 bases, and 0 bases lay outside the gene matches. This CDR3 comprises 12 residues. CDR3 residues: CASGLAGDEQYF. Here the CDR3 DNA reads TGTGCCAGCGGACTAGCGGGAGACGAGCAGTACTTC.

This clonotype was observed at least ten times. CDR3 protein: CACSYLGAGEQYF. DNA for the CDR3: TGTGCCTGCTCCTACCTGGGGGCGGGCGAGCAGTACTTC. The genes are TRBV30 and TRBJ2-7; D is perhaps TRBD1 (6 bases). With 6 bases removed from V and 6 bases from J, the gap between germline ends came to 18 bases. The CDR3 has 13 amino acids. Germline V gene lookup returns CDR1 GTSNPN and CDR2 SVGIG (reference sequence).

At least ten counts were recorded for this clonotype. The chain joins TRBV7-8 to TRBJ2-1; 12 positions agree with TRBD2. Germline loops: CDR1 SGHVS, CDR2 FQNEAQ. The V and J ends lost 0 bases and 7 bases, in that order; junction bases with no gene match: 4. CDR3 length: 16 residues. The chain's CDR3 is CASSLATSGSWNEQFF. DNA for the CDR3: TGTGCCAGCAGCTTAGCGACTAGCGGGAGTTGGAATGAGCAGTTCTTC.

The table lists this clonotype with many counts. The chain combines TRBV6-5 with TRBJ2-7; the D gene is possibly TRBD1 (6 bases). Germline V CDR1 and CDR2: MNHEY, SVGAGI. This CDR3 spans 17 amino acids. V was pared by 0 bases and J by 3 bases, with 18 bases between. The CDR3 region has the DNA TGTGCCAGCAGTTACTCGATTAGGGGGACCCTTCTCTACGAGCAGTACTTC. Its translation is CASSYSIRGTLLYEQYF.

This clonotype showed up many times. The rearrangement uses TRBV7-3 and TRBJ2-3; a weak D match, TRBD1 (5 bases). Between the trimmed V and J ends, which lost 8 bases and 3 bases, there was a span of 12 bases. This CDR3 spans 13 amino acids. The germline V gene has CDR1 SGHTA and CDR2 FQGTGA. The CDR3 DNA reads TGTGCCAGCGGACAACGAAGGACAGATACGCAGTATTTT. Translation gives CASGQRRTDTQYF.

This clonotype occurred many times. The chain uses TRBV12-3 or TRBV12-4 and TRBJ2-6; a weak D match, TRBD1 (5 bases). With 1 base removed from V and 0 bases from J, the gap between germline ends came to 10 bases. The CDR3 length is 17 residues. The CDR3 DNA follows: TGTGCCAGCAGTTTAGACGGACAAGTCTCTGGGGCCAACGTCCTGACTTTC. Translating it yields CASSLDGQVSGANVLTF.

The chain carries TRBV29-1 and TRBJ1-2; 7 bases align to TRBD1. There are 13 residues in the CDR3. V was clipped by 6 bases and J by 8 bases; unmatched bases: 12. The germline V gene encodes CDR1 SQVTM and CDR2 ANQGSEA. CDR3 sequence reads: CSVPRQGVWGYTF. CDR3 sequence (DNA): TGCAGCGTGCCGAGACAGGGAGTTTGGGGCTACACCTTC.

This clonotype has only a few counts. The V gene is TRBV6-5, the J gene TRBJ2-2; D is unclear. Between the trimmed V and J ends, which lost 0 bases and 0 bases, there was a span of 8 bases. This CDR3 comprises 16 residues. Germline-derived CDR1 and CDR2 are MNHEY and SVGAGI. CDR3 loop: CASSYSGRPNTGELFF. CDR3 coding DNA: TGTGCCAGCAGTTACTCCGGAAGGCCGAACACCGGGGAGCTGTTTTTT.

This chain uses TRBV4-1 with TRBJ2-7; 12 bases line up with TRBD2. Germline loops: CDR1 MGHRA, CDR2 YSYEKL. This CDR3 comprises 16 residues. Trimming took 1 base from V and 2 from J; bases not matched to a gene: 3. The CDR3 region is CASSQGGLAGTYEQYF. CDR3 sequence (DNA): TGCGCCAGCAGCCAAGGAGGACTAGCGGGAACCTACGAGCAGTACTTC.